The subject of this entry is one T cell receptor (beta chain). The CDR3 sequence is 14 residues long. Germline V CDR1 and CDR2: DFQATT, SNEGSKA (reference sequence). A second PCR of roughly 7 to 11 cycles used a sample-barcoded 5' primer and a J-beta primer mix. TCRdb fed the 5' RACE reads into MiXCR, producing one record per CDR3 protein. The sample carries some 760,000 distinct CDR3 sequences, roughly 25% recorded once. These data originate in a study of blood T cells in healthy people across ages. This sample also belongs to another study, concerning T cells of mothers and their children.

The receptor was isolated from a boy younger than 18 in good health. J is TRBJ2-5 and V is TRBV20-1, with TRBD2 as a possible D gene (6 bases). The end of the DNA is better explained by TRBJ2-1, so the J call may be wrong. Material: blood. CDR3 sequence (DNA): TGCAGTGCTAGATCCAGCGGGCATTACAATGAGCAGTTCTTC. Amino acid sequence: CSARSSGHYNEQFF.